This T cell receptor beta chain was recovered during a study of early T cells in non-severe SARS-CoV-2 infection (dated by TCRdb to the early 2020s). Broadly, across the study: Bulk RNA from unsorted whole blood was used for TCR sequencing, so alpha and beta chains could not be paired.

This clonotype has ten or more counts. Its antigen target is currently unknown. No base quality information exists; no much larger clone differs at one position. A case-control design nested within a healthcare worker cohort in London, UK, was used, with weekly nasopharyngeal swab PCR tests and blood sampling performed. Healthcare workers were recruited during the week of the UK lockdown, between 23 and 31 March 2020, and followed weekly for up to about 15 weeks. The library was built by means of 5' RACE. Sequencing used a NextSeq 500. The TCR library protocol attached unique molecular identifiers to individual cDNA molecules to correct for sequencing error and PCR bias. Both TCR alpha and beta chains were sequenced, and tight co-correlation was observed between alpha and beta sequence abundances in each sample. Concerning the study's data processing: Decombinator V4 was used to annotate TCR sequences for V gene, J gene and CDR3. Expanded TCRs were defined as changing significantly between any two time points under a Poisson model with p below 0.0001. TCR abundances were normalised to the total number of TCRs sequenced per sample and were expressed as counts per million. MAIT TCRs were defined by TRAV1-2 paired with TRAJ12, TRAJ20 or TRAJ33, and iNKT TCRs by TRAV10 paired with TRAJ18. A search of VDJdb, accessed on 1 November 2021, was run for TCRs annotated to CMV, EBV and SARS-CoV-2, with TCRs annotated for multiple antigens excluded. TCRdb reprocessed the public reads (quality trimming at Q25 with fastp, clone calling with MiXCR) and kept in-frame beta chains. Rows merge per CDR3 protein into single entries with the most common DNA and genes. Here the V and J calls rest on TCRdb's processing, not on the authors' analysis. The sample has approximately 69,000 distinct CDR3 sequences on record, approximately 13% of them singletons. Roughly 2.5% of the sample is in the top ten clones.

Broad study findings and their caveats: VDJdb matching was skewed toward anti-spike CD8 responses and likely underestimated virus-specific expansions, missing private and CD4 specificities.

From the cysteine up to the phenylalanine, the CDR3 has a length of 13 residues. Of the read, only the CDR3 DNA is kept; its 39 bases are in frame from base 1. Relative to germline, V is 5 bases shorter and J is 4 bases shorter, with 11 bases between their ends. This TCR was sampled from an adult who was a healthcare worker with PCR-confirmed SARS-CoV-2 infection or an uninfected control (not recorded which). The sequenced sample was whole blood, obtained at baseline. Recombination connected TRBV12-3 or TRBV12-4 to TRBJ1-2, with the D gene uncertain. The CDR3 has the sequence CASSPHLLYGYTF. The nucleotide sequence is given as TGTGCCAGCAGTCCCCACCTACTCTATGGCTACACCTTC.